Below are 21 T cell receptor beta chains sequenced from a single sample in a study of blood T cell repertoires in COVID-19. Generated by immunoSEQ multiplex PCR, the TCRdb table keeps only in-frame clones and is missing some. The sample has roughly 74,000 clones, approximately 91% seen once. The sequencing sample was made of peripheral blood. The receptor source for this set is a man between 65 and 85 years old with active or convalescent COVID-19.

The chain links TRBV7-9 to TRBJ1-1, with D possibly being TRBD1 (5 bases). This CDR3 is built from 14 residues. Germline CDR1 and CDR2: SEHNR and FQNEAQ (reference sequence). Trimming removed 5 bases from V and 0 bases from J, with 10 bases in between. DNA of the CDR3: TGTGCCAGCAGCAAGACAGCCATGAACACTGAAGCTTTCTTT. It is translated as CASSKTAMNTEAFF.

The V call is TRBV28, the J call TRBJ1-4; 7 nucleotides align to TRBD1. The V gene's germline CDR1 is MDHEN and CDR2 SYDVKM. CDR3 length equals 16 residues. V lost 1 base to trimming and J lost 11 bases; unmatched junction nucleotides: 13. CDR3 in amino acids: CASSLSLYGRDSKLFF. The CDR3 nucleotides are TGTGCCAGCAGTTTATCCTTATATGGCCGGGACAGCAAACTGTTTTTT.

The chain recombines TRBV19 with TRBJ1-1; D call uncertain. Germline-derived CDR1 and CDR2 are LNHDA and SQIVND (reference sequence). V was pared by 1 base and J by 5 bases, with 8 bases between. The CDR3 contains 13 residues. CDR3 nucleotides: TGTGCCAGTAGTATAGTGGCGGAAACTGAAGCTTTCTTT. Translating it yields CASSIVAETEAFF.

V and J are TRBV5-4 and TRBJ2-4; TRBD1 is a possible D gene (5 bases). The CDR3 runs 16 residues. The V end lost 4 bases, the J end lost 2 bases, and 16 bases lay between the germline ends. Germline V gene sequence: CDR1 SGHNT, CDR2 YYREEE (reference sequence). Written as DNA, the CDR3 is TGTGCCAGCAGCAAGGACACAGCCTCTTCCAAAAACATTCAGTACTTC. Residues: CASSKDTASSKNIQYF.

The chain uses TRBV6-5 and TRBJ2-5; weak D call: TRBD1 (6 bases). This CDR3 is 15 amino acids long. Germline CDR1 is MNHEY and CDR2 is SVGAGI. V was cut by 0 bases and J by 7 bases, with 15 bases left in between. The CDR3 bases are TGTGCCAGCAGTTACTCAGATCAGGGGATGGGGACCCAGTACTTC. Protein sequence: CASSYSDQGMGTQYF.

The gene calls are TRBV19 and TRBJ1-2; 7 nucleotides agree with TRBD1. Per the germline V gene, CDR1 is LNHDA and CDR2 is SQIVND (reference sequence). This CDR3 has 15 amino acids. Germline trimming cut 7 bases from V and 4 bases from J; bases unmatched to any gene: 12. The CDR3 nucleotides are TGTGCCAGTACCCATTCCAGGGGGAAGGCCTATGGCTACACCTTC. This sequence encodes CASTHSRGKAYGYTF.

The chain joins TRBV9 to TRBJ2-3; possible D gene TRBD2, 6 bases. CDR1 is SGDLS, CDR2 YYNGEE, per germline. The CDR3 spans 14 residues. Between the trimmed V and J ends, which lost 4 bases and 6 bases, there was a span of 15 bases. The chain's CDR3 is CASSPRLGWDTQYF. In DNA form, the CDR3 reads TGTGCCAGCAGCCCTAGACTAGGCTGGGATACGCAGTATTTT.

The chain has TRBV13 and TRBJ2-2; the D gene is possibly TRBD2 (7 bases). The V gene lost 3 bases and the J gene lost 6 bases, with 17 bases spanning the gap. This CDR3 has 16 amino acids. The germline V gene encodes CDR1 PRHDT and CDR2 FYEKMQ (reference sequence). CDR3 amino acids: CASSFRQAGDSGELFF. The CDR3 bases are TGTGCCAGCAGCTTTCGACAGGCGGGGGATTCCGGGGAGCTGTTTTTT.

The rearrangement links TRBV9 to TRBJ2-1; 12 positions agree with TRBD2. This CDR3 has 15 residues. Germline values: CDR1 SGDLS, CDR2 YYNGEE. V dropped 4 bases and J dropped 6; count of bases not matched to a gene: 5. In nucleotides, the CDR3 is TGTGCCAGCAGCCCTACGACTAGCGGGGGCAATGAGCAGTTCTTC. This codes for CASSPTTSGGNEQFF.

J is TRBJ1-6 and V is TRBV18; TRBD1 matches 8 bases. CDR3 length: 15 amino acids. The V and J ends lost 1 base and 7 bases, in that order; junction bases with no gene match: 3. From germline, CDR1 is KGHSH and CDR2 LQKENI. The CDR3 bases are TGTGCCAGCTCACCACAGGGGACAGGCAATTCACCCCTCCACTTT. Translating gives CASSPQGTGNSPLHF.

V is TRBV9 and J is TRBJ2-7; 7 nucleotides match TRBD1. The V segment lost 5 bases and the J segment 3 bases; nucleotides outside the gene matches: 11. Germline V gene sequence: CDR1 SGDLS, CDR2 YYNGEE. The CDR3 has 15 amino acids. The CDR3 reads CASSPLGTEGYEQYF. As DNA, the CDR3 is TGTGCCAGCAGTCCACTCGGGACAGAGGGCTACGAGCAGTACTTC. The whole variable domain, filled in from reference TRBV9 and TRBJ2-7, reads DSGVTQTPKHLITATGQRVTLRCSPRSGDLSVYWYQQSLDQGLQFLIQYYNGEERAKGNILERFSAQQFPDLHSELNLSSLELGDSALYFCASSPLGTEGYEQYFGPGTRLTVT.

The V call is TRBV29-1, the J call TRBJ1-2; D unresolved. The CDR3 has 13 residues. Trimming took 3 bases from V and 6 from J, leaving 14 bases between them. The germline CDR1 and CDR2 sequences are SQVTM and ANQGSEA. CDR3 loop: CSVDGSEHNGYTF. Written as DNA, the CDR3 is TGCAGCGTTGATGGCTCGGAGCATAATGGCTACACCTTC.

The chain uses TRBV2 and TRBJ2-3; possibly TRBD1 for D (6 bases). V dropped 3 bases and J dropped 5 bases, with 15 bases sitting between them. Germline loops: CDR1 SNHLY, CDR2 FYNNEI. CDR3 length: 15 residues. The CDR3 region has the DNA TGTGCCAGCAGTGAGCGACAGGCCGGGGTAGATACGCAGTATTTT. Its translation: CASSERQAGVDTQYF. Combining the CDR3 with reference TRBV2 and TRBJ2-3 gives the whole variable domain EPEVTQTPSHQVTQMGQEVILRCVPISNHLYFYWYRQILGQKVEFLVSFYNNEISEKSEIFDDQFSVERPDGSNFTLKIRSTKLEDSAMYFCASSERQAGVDTQYFGPGTRLTVL.

This rearrangement joins TRBV30 to TRBJ1-2, with D maybe TRBD1 (6 bases). From germline, CDR1 is GTSNPN and CDR2 SVGIG (reference sequence). This CDR3 has 13 residues. Trimming left V 2 bases short and J 4 bases short, with 11 bases between. The CDR3 DNA reads as TGTGCCTGGAGTACAGGGTACGGCTATGGCTACACCTTC. Its translation: CAWSTGYGYGYTF.

This clone was counted a single time. The rearrangement links TRBV5-6 to TRBJ2-7; D might be TRBD2 (6 bases). The V end was cut by 1 base, the J end by 0 bases, with 14 bases between. The CDR3 is made up of 16 amino acids. Germline V CDR1 and CDR2: SGHDT, YYEEEE. The CDR3 sequence is CASSLHGRDFSYEQYF. The CDR3, as DNA: TGTGCCAGCAGCTTGCATGGGCGGGACTTCTCCTACGAGCAGTACTTC.

Written as DNA, the CDR3 is TGTGCCAGCAGTGAAGGGGCGTTGGCCCACAATGAGCAGTTCTTC. Its translation: CASSEGALAHNEQFF. V gene TRBV6-1 combines with J gene TRBJ2-1; no firm D call. Per germline, CDR1 MNHNS and CDR2 SASEGT. The CDR3 is 15 amino acids. The ends were cut back, 1 base at V and 5 bases at J, with 12 bases in the middle.

This chain connects TRBV10-3 to TRBJ1-1; no clear D. The V end was cut by 8 bases, the J end by 4 bases, with 17 bases between. This CDR3 region has 14 residues. Germline-derived CDR1 and CDR2 are ENHRY and SYGVKD. The CDR3 nucleotides read TGTGCCATCGGGGTAGAGATGGGGAGCACTGAAGCTTTCTTT. Encoded protein: CAIGVEMGSTEAFF.

The chain employs TRBV18 and TRBJ1-6; 7 bases align to TRBD1. V gave up 3 bases and J gave up 10 bases; unmatched junction bases: 18. This CDR3 is 18 amino acids long. Germline CDR1 KGHSH, CDR2 LQKENI. The CDR3 DNA follows: TGTGCCAGCTCACCTCTCGTGACCGGGACAGCTTTAAGGTCACCCCTCCACTTT. This translates into CASSPLVTGTALRSPLHF.

This chain links TRBV2 with TRBJ1-4; 8 nucleotides line up with TRBD1. The CDR3 has 16 amino acids. From germline, CDR1 is SNHLY and CDR2 FYNNEI. The V and J ends lost 2 bases and 0 bases, in that order; junction bases with no gene match: 2. The chain's CDR3 is CASSERTGTTNEKLFF. CDR3 bases: TGTGCCAGCAGTGAACGGACAGGGACAACTAATGAAAAACTGTTTTTT. The whole variable domain, filled in from reference TRBV2 and TRBJ1-4, reads EPEVTQTPSHQVTQMGQEVILRCVPISNHLYFYWYRQILGQKVEFLVSFYNNEISEKSEIFDDQFSVERPDGSNFTLKIRSTKLEDSAMYFCASSERTGTTNEKLFFGSGTQLSVL.

This clone was observed a few times. The chain combines TRBV19 with TRBJ2-1; the match to TRBD2 covers 9 bases. There are 17 residues in the CDR3. CDR1 and CDR2 from the germline V gene are LNHDA and SQIVND (reference sequence). The V segment lost 5 bases and the J segment 0 bases; nucleotides outside the gene matches: 8. CDR3 sequence reads: CASSPSSSGASYNEQFF. CDR3 DNA: TGTGCCAGTAGTCCCAGTTCTAGCGGGGCCTCCTACAATGAGCAGTTCTTC.

The chain carries TRBV29-1 and TRBJ2-7; weak D call: TRBD2 (6 bases). The germline V and J ends were trimmed by 4 bases and 4 bases, with 17 bases remaining between them. The length of the CDR3 is 14 residues. CDR1 SQVTM and CDR2 ANQGSEA come from the germline V gene. The CDR3 protein is CSVAPWSAGYEQYF. The CDR3 DNA sequence: TGCAGCGTTGCCCCCTGGTCCGCGGGGTACGAGCAGTACTTC.